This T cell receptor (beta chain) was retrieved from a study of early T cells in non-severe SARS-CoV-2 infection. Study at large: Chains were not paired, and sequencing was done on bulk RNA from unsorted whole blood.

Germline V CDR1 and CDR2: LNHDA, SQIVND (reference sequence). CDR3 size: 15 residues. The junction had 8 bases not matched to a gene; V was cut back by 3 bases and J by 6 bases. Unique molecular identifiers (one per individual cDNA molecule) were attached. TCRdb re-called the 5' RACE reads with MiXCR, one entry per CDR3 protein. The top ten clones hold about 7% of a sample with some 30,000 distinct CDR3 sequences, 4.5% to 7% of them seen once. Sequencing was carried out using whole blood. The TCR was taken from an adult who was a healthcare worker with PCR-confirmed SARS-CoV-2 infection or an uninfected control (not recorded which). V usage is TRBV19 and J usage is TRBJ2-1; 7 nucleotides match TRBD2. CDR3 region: CASSISTGGINEQFF. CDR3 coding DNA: TGTGCCAGTAGTATCTCGACGGGAGGTATCAATGAGCAGTTCTTC.